The 5 T cell receptor beta chains reported below all come from one sample, sequenced in a study of blood T cell repertoires in COVID-19. Sequenced by immunoSEQ multiplex PCR; TCRdb stores in-frame clones only, minus some. The sample lists about 200,000 clones; 80% to 90% were seen once. Sequencing was done on a sample of peripheral blood. These receptors originate from a woman aged 50 to 65 with acute or convalescent COVID-19.

Note on this clone: The same CDR3 can be traced to other DNA sequences in this sample. V usage is TRBV2 and J usage is TRBJ2-7; D possibly corresponds to TRBD2 (6 bases). This CDR3 has 14 residues. Trimming removed 7 bases from V and 0 bases from J, with 13 bases in between. CDR1 is SNHLY and CDR2 is FYNNEI in the germline V gene. The CDR3 nucleotides are TGTGCCAGCACTGGGACTGGGGGCTCCTACGAGCAGTACTTC. This encodes CASTGTGGSYEQYF.

As for this clone: Within the sample, other DNA sequences also encode this same CDR3. The CDR3 reads CASSPGLAGETQYF. The DNA for the CDR3 is TGTGCCAGCTCACCGGGACTAGCGGGAGAGACCCAGTACTTC. The chain couples TRBV18 to TRBJ2-5, with 12 bases identical to TRBD2. This CDR3 contains 14 residues. Germline CDR1 and CDR2: KGHSH and LQKENI. With 3 bases clipped from V and 4 bases from J, the junction kept 0 bases outside the gene matches.

The V gene is TRBV24-1, the J gene TRBJ2-5; 10 bases fit TRBD2. This CDR3 has 16 residues. Germline-derived CDR1 and CDR2 are KGHDR and SFDVKD. The trim removed 2 bases at V and 2 bases at J, leaving 4 bases unmatched. The CDR3 DNA is TGTGCCACCAGTGATTCGGGGACTAGCGTACAAGAGACCCAGTACTTC. It translates to CATSDSGTSVQETQYF.

The chain combines TRBV6-1 with TRBJ1-3; no clear D. Per the germline V gene, CDR1 is MNHNS and CDR2 is SASEGT. Trimming removed 2 bases from V and 4 bases from J, with 15 bases in between. The CDR3 totals 16 residues. The DNA for the CDR3 is TGTGCCAGCAGTGAAAGACCAATCGGCGGCGGAAACACCATATATTTT. Amino acids: CASSERPIGGGNTIYF.

This chain joins TRBV9 and TRBJ1-1, with D possibly matching TRBD1 (6 bases). There are 15 residues in the CDR3. Trimming stripped 4 bases from V and 0 bases from J, with 13 bases between. Germline V lookup: CDR1 SGDLS, CDR2 YYNGEE. The CDR3 reads CASSRGGTLNTEAFF. The DNA for the CDR3 is TGTGCCAGCAGCCGGGGGGGCACCTTGAACACTGAAGCTTTCTTT.